A selection of T cell receptor beta chains follows, all from one sample in a study of blood T cell repertoires in COVID-19. Clones were read by immunoSEQ multiplex PCR, and TCRdb kept only the in-frame ones, dropping some. This repertoire shows about 270,000 clones, around 90% found once; its top ten account for approximately 2.2%. Sequenced input: peripheral blood. These TCRs come from a man aged 50-59 years with acute or convalescent COVID-19. Each CDR3 is given with its conserved first and last residue. Each record gives: CDR3 length, J gene, clone size, V gene, D gene, CDR3 protein, CDR3 DNA. A D gene is named only where the DNA matches it firmly. Size tells how often a clone was seen (once, few, many) or the class of an expanded clone, and some rows leave it out.

>15|TRBJ2-3|-|TRBV30|-
CAWSGGGLNTDTQYF
TGTGCCTGGAGTGGGGGGGGCCTGAACACAGATACGCAGTATTTT
>11|TRBJ1-2|-|TRBV3-1/TRBV3-2|-
CASRSVRGYTF
TGTGCCAGCAGGTCAGTTCGTGGCTACACCTTC
>16|TRBJ1-2|-|TRBV5-4|TRBD1
CASSLGGQGAGGGYTF
TGTGCCAGCAGCTTGGGAGGACAGGGGGCTGGGGGAGGCTACACCTTC
>16|TRBJ2-3|few|TRBV3-1/TRBV3-2|TRBD2
CASSLTSGGFTDTQYF
TGTGCCAGCAGCCTTACTAGCGGGGGATTCACAGATACGCAGTATTTT
>15|TRBJ1-4|-|TRBV5-1|TRBD1
CASSWGDRDNEKLFF
TGCGCCAGCAGCTGGGGGGACAGGGATAATGAAAAACTGTTTTTT
>16|TRBJ2-2|few|TRBV7-9|TRBD2
CASTHLAGEHTGELFF
TGTGCCAGCACCCACCTAGCGGGGGAGCACACCGGGGAGCTGTTTTTT
>15|TRBJ2-3|-|TRBV27|-
CASSLVTWGPDTQYF
TGTGCCAGCAGTTTGGTGACATGGGGCCCAGATACGCAGTATTTT
>13|TRBJ1-2|-|TRBV12-3/TRBV12-4|-
CASHRGGNYGYTF
TGTGCCAGCCACCGGGGGGGAAACTATGGCTACACCTTC
>21|TRBJ2-2|-|TRBV27|TRBD2
CASSPRQGWVDSGGNTGELFF
TGTGCCAGCAGTCCAAGACAGGGTTGGGTGGATAGCGGGGGTAACACCGGGGAGCTGTTTTTT
>13|TRBJ2-7|few|TRBV5-4|TRBD1
CASSSLTGNEQYF
TGTGCCAGCAGCTCCTTGACAGGGAACGAGCAGTACTTC
>14|TRBJ1-1|-|TRBV4-1|-
CASSPERGGTEAFF
TGCGCCAGCAGTCCGGAACGGGGAGGCACTGAAGCTTTCTTT
>15|TRBJ2-3|-|TRBV12-5|-
CASGLQGWGTDTQYF
TGTGCTAGTGGTTTGCAGGGGTGGGGCACAGATACGCAGTATTTT
>14|TRBJ1-1|-|TRBV10-1|TRBD1
CASSAGTANTEAFF
TGCGCCAGCAGTGCCGGGACAGCGAACACTGAAGCTTTCTTT
>14|TRBJ1-1|-|TRBV3-1/TRBV3-2|-
CASSQEAWNTEAFF
TGTGCCAGCAGCCAAGAGGCTTGGAACACTGAAGCTTTCTTT
>16|TRBJ1-3|-|TRBV5-1|-
CASSLVGDTSGNTIYF
TGCGCCAGCAGCTTGGTCGGGGACACCTCTGGAAACACCATATATTTT
>14|TRBJ2-7|-|TRBV4-1|TRBD1
CASSQGGQGYEQYF
TGCGCCAGCAGTCAAGGGGGACAGGGATACGAGCAGTACTTC